This T cell receptor (beta chain) was captured in a study of cytomegalovirus exposure and HLA in healthy donors. The CDR3 length is 17 residues. Trimming pared 7 bases from V and 2 bases from J, leaving 24 bases between. The germline CDR1 and CDR2 sequences are SGHKS and YYEKEE (reference sequence). Both 60 Vbeta primers and 13 Jbeta primers went into the PCR. Sequencing was performed with immunoSEQ multiplex PCR; in TCRdb, only in-frame clones are kept and a portion is missing. The table has around 200,000 clones, over 70% seen once; the top ten hold about 3%. This clone was counted once. Its antigen is undetermined. General study results and limits: For cytomegalovirus status, the classifier reportedly gave diagnoses with high specificity and sensitivity. The productive fraction for most TCR beta V segments was about 90% or about 30% in an earlier analysis.

The sequence derives from a woman aged 25 to 45 in good health and CMV-seropositive. The V gene is TRBV5-5, the J gene TRBJ1-2; D is unclear. Sequenced material: PBMCs. The CDR3 coding sequence is TGTGCCAGCGAGAACTCACAATACCGCGGGAGGAACTATGGCTACACCTTC. Its translation is CASENSQYRGRNYGYTF.